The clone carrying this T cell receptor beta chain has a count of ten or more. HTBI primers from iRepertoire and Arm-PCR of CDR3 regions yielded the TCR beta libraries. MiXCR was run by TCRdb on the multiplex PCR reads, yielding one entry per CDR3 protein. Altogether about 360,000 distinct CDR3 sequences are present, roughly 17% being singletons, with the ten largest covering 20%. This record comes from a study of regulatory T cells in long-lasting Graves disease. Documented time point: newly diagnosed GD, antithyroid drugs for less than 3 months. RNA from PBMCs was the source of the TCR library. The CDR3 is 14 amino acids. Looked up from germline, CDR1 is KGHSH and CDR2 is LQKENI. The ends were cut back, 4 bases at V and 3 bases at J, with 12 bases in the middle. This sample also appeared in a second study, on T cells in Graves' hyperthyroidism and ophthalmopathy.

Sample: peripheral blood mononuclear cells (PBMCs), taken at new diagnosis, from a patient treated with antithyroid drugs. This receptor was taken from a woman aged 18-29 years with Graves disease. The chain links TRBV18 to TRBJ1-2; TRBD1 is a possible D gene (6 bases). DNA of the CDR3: TGTGCCAGCTCACAGGGGGAAACGTACTATGGCTACACCTTC. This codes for CASSQGETYYGYTF. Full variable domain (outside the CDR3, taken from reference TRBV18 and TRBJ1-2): NAGVMQNPRHLVRRRGQEARLRCSPMKGHSHVYWYRQLPEEGLKFMVYLQKENIIDESGMPKERFSAEFPKEGPSILRIQQVVRGDSAAYFCASSQGETYYGYTFGSGTRLTVV.